This TCR beta chain comes out of a study of T cells in Graves' hyperthyroidism and ophthalmopathy. This clonotype has only a few counts. The CDR3 contains 13 residues. CDR1 and CDR2 from the germline V gene are SQVTM and ANQGSEA. Trimming took off 4 bases at V and 8 bases at J, with 17 bases between the two ends. Using RNA transcripts as the source, TCR beta CDR3 regions were amplified. RT-PCR in the first round (using the HTBI primer set) targeted the TCR CDR3. Using its own MiXCR run on the multiplex PCR reads, TCRdb lists one record per CDR3 protein. Among hundreds of thousands of distinct CDR3 sequences, around 14% were seen once, and the ten largest hold 14%.

The chain carries TRBV29-1 and TRBJ1-2; maybe TRBD1 (5 bases). This TCR was recovered from a woman aged 18-30 years with Graves' hyperthyroidism. Sequenced sample: blood. The CDR3 loop is CSVAAVVPGGYTF. The CDR3 coding sequence is TGCAGCGTTGCTGCCGTAGTGCCAGGGGGCTACACCTTC.